This T cell receptor beta chain appears in the sequencing data of a study of T-cell memory formation after mild COVID-19. Across the study: Clusters were largely donor specific. The study's findings and limits: Contracting clones from day 15 to 85 showed balanced CD4/CD8; later expanders favored CD4+.

Turning to this clonotype: No antigen is known for it.

The CDR3 extends over 16 amino acids. The junction had 6 bases not matched to a gene; V was cut back by 3 bases and J by 4 bases. Germline V gene lookup returns CDR1 SGHRS and CDR2 YFSETQ. Each CDR3 protein is one row after TCRdb ran MiXCR on the 5' RACE reads. The table includes about 350,000 distinct CDR3 sequences, about 20% detected once. The chain joins TRBV5-1 to TRBJ2-3; 12 nucleotides align to TRBD2. The TCR originated in a man between 18 and 29 years old who had mild COVID-19 (a few samples of this study predate the infection). Cell type and time point are not known. What was sequenced was PBMCs or a T cell subset sorted from them (not recorded which). The CDR3 DNA sequence: TGCGCCAGCAGCTCAGCTAGCGGGGGGGCCTCAGATACGCAGTATTTT. Encoded protein: CASSSASGGASDTQYF.